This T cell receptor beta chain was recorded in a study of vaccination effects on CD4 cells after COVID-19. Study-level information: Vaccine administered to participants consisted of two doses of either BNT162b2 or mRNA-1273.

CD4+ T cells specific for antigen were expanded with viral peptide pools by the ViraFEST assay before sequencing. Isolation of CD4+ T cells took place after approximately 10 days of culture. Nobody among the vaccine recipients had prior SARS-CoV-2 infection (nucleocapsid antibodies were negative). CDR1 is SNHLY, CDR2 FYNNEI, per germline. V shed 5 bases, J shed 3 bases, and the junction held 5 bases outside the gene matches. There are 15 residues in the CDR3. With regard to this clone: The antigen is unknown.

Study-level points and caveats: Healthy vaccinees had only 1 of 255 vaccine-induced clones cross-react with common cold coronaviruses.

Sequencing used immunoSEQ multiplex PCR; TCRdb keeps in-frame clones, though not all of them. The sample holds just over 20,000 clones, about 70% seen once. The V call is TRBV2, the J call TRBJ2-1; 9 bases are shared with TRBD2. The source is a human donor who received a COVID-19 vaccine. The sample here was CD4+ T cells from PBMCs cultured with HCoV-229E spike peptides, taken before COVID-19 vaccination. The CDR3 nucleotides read TGTGCCAGCAGTCCGGGACTAGCCTTCTACAATGAGCAGTTCTTC. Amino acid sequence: CASSPGLAFYNEQFF.